This TCR beta chain was captured by sequencing in a study of monozygotic twins with inflammatory bowel disease. TCRdb derives one entry per CDR3 protein from the 5' RACE reads, leaving out DNA. The record lists 190,000 or so distinct CDR3 sequences, of which the ten most abundant hold around 1.5%. CDR1 and CDR2 from the germline V gene are SGHTA and FQGNSA. The CDR3 is 14 residues long. This rearrangement joins TRBV7-2 to TRBJ1-1; TCRdb proposes TRBD1, but this gene call is untestable without DNA. This TCR was sampled from a human donor with ulcerative colitis or Crohn's disease, or a healthy co-twin of an affected twin (not recorded which). Sequencing used blood. CDR3: CASSPNRDNTEAFF.